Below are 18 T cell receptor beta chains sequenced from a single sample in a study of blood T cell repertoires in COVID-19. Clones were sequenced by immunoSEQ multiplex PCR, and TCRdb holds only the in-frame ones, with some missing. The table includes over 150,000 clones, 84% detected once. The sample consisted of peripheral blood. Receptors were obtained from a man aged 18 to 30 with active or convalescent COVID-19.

In nucleotides, the CDR3 is TGTGCCAGCAGTTACCAAGGCCAGGTAGCGGGGGCCCCCAATGAGCAGTTCTTC. It translates to CASSYQGQVAGAPNEQFF. The V gene is TRBV6-2 or TRBV6-3, the J gene TRBJ2-1; TRBD2 matches at 9 bases. CDR3 length: 18 amino acids. With V trimmed by 2 bases and J by 6 bases, 14 bases remained unmatched. The germline gives CDR1 MNHEY, CDR2 SVGEGT.

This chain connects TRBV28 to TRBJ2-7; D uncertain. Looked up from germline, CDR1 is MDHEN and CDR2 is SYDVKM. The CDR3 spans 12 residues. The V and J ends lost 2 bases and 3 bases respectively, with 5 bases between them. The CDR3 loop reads CASSLLNYEQYF. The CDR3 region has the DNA TGTGCCAGCAGTTTACTTAACTACGAGCAGTACTTC.

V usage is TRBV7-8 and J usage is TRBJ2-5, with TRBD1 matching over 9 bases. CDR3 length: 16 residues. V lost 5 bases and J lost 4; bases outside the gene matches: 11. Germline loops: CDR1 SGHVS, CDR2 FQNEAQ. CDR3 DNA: TGTGCCAGCAGCCGCGCCGGGACAGGGAGGCGAGAGACCCAGTACTTC. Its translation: CASSRAGTGRRETQYF.

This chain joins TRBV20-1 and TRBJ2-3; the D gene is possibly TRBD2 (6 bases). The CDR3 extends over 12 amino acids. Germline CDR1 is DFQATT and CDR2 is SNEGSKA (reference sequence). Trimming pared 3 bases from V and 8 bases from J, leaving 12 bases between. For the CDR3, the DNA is TGCAGTGCTAGTTGGCGGGGAAGTACGCAGTATTTT. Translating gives CSASWRGSTQYF.

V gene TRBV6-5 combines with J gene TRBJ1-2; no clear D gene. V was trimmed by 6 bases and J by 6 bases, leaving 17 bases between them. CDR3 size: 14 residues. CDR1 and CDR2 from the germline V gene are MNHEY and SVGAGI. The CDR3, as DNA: TGTGCCAGCAGGAACGAGAGGAGAGGGAATGGCTACACCTTC. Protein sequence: CASRNERRGNGYTF.

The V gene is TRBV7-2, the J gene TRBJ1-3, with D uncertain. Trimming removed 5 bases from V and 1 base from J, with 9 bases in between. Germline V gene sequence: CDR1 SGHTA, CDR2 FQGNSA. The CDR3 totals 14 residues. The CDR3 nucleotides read TGTGCCAGCAGCAAACAGCCTTCTGGAAACACCATATATTTT. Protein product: CASSKQPSGNTIYF. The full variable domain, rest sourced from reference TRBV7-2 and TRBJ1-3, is GAGVSQSPSNKVTEKGKDVELRCDPISGHTALYWYRQSLGQGLEFLIYFQGNSAPDKSGLPSDRFSAERTGGSVSTLTIQRTQQEDSAVYLCASSKQPSGNTIYFGEGSWLTVV.

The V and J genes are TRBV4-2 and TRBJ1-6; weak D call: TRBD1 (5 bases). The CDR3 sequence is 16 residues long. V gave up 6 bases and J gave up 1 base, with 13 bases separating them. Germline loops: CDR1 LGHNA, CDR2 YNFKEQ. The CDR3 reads CASRRDRFSYNSPLHF. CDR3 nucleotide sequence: TGTGCCAGCAGGAGAGACAGATTTTCCTATAATTCACCCCTCCACTTT.

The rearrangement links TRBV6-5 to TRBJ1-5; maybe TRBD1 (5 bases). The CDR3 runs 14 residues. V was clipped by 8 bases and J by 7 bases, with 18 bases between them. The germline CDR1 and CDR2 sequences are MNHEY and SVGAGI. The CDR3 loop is CASRVGGDRQPQHF. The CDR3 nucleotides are TGTGCCAGCCGCGTGGGAGGGGACCGGCAGCCCCAGCATTTT.

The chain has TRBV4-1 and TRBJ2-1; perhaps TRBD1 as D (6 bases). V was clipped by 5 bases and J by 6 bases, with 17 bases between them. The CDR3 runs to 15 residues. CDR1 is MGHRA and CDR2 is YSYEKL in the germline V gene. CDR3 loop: CASSSQTTGSNEQFF. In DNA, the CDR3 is TGCGCCAGCAGCTCCCAAACTACAGGGTCCAATGAGCAGTTCTTC.

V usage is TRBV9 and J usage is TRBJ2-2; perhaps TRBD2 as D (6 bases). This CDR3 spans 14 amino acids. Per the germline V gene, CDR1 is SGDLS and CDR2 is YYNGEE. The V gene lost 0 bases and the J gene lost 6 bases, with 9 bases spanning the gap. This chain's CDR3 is CASSVGTNPGELFF. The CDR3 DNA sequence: TGTGCCAGCAGCGTAGGGACTAACCCCGGGGAGCTGTTTTTT. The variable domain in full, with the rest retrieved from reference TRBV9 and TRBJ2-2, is DSGVTQTPKHLITATGQRVTLRCSPRSGDLSVYWYQQSLDQGLQFLIQYYNGEERAKGNILERFSAQQFPDLHSELNLSSLELGDSALYFCASSVGTNPGELFFGEGSRLTVL.

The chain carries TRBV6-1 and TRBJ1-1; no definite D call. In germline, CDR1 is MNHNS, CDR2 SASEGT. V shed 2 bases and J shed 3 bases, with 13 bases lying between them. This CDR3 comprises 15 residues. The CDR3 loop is CASSESVGFHTEAFF. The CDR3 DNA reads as TGTGCCAGCAGTGAAAGCGTAGGATTTCACACTGAAGCTTTCTTT.

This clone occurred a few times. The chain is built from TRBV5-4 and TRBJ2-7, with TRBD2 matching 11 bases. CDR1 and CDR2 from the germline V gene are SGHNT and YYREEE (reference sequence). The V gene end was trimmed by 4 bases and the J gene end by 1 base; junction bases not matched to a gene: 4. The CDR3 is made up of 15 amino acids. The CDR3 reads CASSATSGVSYEQYF. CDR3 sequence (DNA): TGTGCCAGCAGCGCGACTAGCGGGGTTTCCTACGAGCAGTACTTC.

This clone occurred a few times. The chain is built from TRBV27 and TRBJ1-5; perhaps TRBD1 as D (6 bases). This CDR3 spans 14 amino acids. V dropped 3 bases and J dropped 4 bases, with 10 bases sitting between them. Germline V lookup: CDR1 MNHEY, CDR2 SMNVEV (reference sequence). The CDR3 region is CASSFAGQNQPQHF. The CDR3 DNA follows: TGTGCCAGCAGTTTTGCCGGACAGAATCAGCCCCAGCATTTT.

The CDR3 DNA follows: TGTGCCAGCAGCTTCCGGACAGGGATCTACAATGAGCAGTTCTTC. Amino acid sequence: CASSFRTGIYNEQFF. This sequence joins TRBV7-2 and TRBJ2-1; TRBD1 matches at 8 bases. The CDR3 runs 15 residues. In germline, CDR1 is SGHTA, CDR2 FQGNSA. J was trimmed by 3 bases and V by 3 bases; bases with no gene match: 4. Supplemented by reference TRBV7-2 and TRBJ2-1, the full variable domain reads GAGVSQSPSNKVTEKGKDVELRCDPISGHTALYWYRQSLGQGLEFLIYFQGNSAPDKSGLPSDRFSAERTGGSVSTLTIQRTQQEDSAVYLCASSFRTGIYNEQFFGPGTRLTVL.

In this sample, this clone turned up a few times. The CDR3 sequence is CASSETQGGGEKLFF. The DNA of the CDR3 is TGTGCCAGCAGTGAAACGCAGGGGGGTGGTGAAAAACTGTTTTTT. The chain carries TRBV6-1 and TRBJ1-4; 7 bases line up with TRBD1. With 2 bases clipped from V and 7 bases from J, the junction kept 7 bases outside the gene matches. The CDR3 is 15 residues long. Germline CDR1 is MNHNS and CDR2 is SASEGT.

The CDR3 bases are TGTGCCAGCAGTGCCCCGACAGGGGCACGGGCTACGCAGTATTTT. Its translation: CASSAPTGARATQYF. This chain joins TRBV25-1 and TRBJ2-3; TRBD1 matches at 8 bases. The CDR3 runs to 15 residues. Germline lookup yields CDR1 MGHDK and CDR2 SYGVNS. Trimming removed 4 bases from V and 8 bases from J; junction bases left unmatched: 11.

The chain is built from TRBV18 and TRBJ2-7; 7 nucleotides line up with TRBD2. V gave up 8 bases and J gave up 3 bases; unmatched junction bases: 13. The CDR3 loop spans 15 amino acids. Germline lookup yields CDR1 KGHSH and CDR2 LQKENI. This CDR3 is CASALSGTNNYEQYF. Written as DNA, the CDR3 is TGTGCCAGCGCCCTATCCGGGACTAACAACTACGAGCAGTACTTC.

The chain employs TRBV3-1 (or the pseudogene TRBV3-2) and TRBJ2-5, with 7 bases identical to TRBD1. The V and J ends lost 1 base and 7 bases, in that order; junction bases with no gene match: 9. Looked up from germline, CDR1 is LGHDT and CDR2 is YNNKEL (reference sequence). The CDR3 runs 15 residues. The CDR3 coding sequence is TGTGCCAGCAGCCAAGCAACAGGGGTAAGGGGGACCCAGTACTTC. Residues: CASSQATGVRGTQYF.